Each of the 26 T cell receptor beta chains below was sequenced from the same sample in a study of T cell changes during pregnancy in multiple sclerosis (dated by TCRdb to the late 2010s). The library came from the immunoSEQ multiplex PCR assay. What TCRdb holds here is the immuneACCESS table cut down to in-frame rearrangements. Part of the clones is not present; checked against another copy, under half of the missing clones reflect an unresolved V gene, and the others are unexplained. This sample lists 30,000 to 45,000 clones; about 91% were detected once. Approximately 0.44% of the sample is taken by the ten largest. Sequences were derived from CD4+ T cells from peripheral blood mononuclear cells, sampled in the third trimester of pregnancy. The receptor set was obtained from a female donor in good health, enrolled as a control in a pregnancy study.

This rearrangement joins TRBV27 to TRBJ2-7, with 9 positions matching TRBD1. The CDR3 consists of 15 residues. The germline V gene encodes CDR1 MNHEY and CDR2 SMNVEV (reference sequence). The junction had 6 bases not matched to a gene; V was cut back by 6 bases and J by 0 bases. The CDR3 bases are TGTGCCAGCAGATTGGGACAGGGAAGCTCCTACGAGCAGTACTTC. This gives the protein CASRLGQGSSYEQYF.

This chain uses TRBV29-1 with TRBJ1-2, with a weak D call TRBD1 (6 bases). Trimming shortened V by 7 bases and J by 7 bases, and 16 bases separated the two germline ends. Germline V gene lookup returns CDR1 SQVTM and CDR2 ANQGSEA. This CDR3 contains 12 residues. For the CDR3, the DNA is TGCAGCGGTGGCCCAGGGGAACGTGGCTACACCTTC. Residues: CSGGPGERGYTF.

This chain connects TRBV10-2 to TRBJ2-1; the D gene is possibly TRBD2 (5 bases). The germline V and J ends were trimmed by 0 bases and 7 bases, with 13 bases remaining between them. Germline CDR1 reads WSHSY; CDR2 reads SAAADI. This CDR3 contains 15 residues. The DNA of the CDR3 is TGCGCCAGCAGTGAGTCTGGCGGGCGGTGGAATGAGCAGTTCTTC. It codes for CASSESGGRWNEQFF.

The chain recombines TRBV7-9 with TRBJ2-1; perhaps TRBD2 as D (7 bases). Germline V CDR1 and CDR2: SEHNR, FQNEAQ (reference sequence). V shed 4 bases and J shed 4 bases, with 14 bases lying between them. The CDR3 has 15 residues. CDR3 residues: CASSSKGGAYNEQFF. The CDR3 nucleotides read TGTGCCAGCAGCTCCAAGGGGGGGGCTTACAATGAGCAGTTCTTC.

The rearrangement uses TRBV28 and TRBJ1-2; D ambiguous. Trimming cost V 4 bases and J 4 bases, with 4 bases left between them. CDR1 is MDHEN and CDR2 is SYDVKM in the germline V gene. CDR3 size: 11 residues. CDR3 loop: CASSSVYGYTF. The CDR3 nucleotides read TGTGCCAGCAGTTCAGTCTATGGCTACACCTTC.

Here the CDR3 DNA reads TGTGCCAGCAGTTTTCCCAGGGGAGGCAATCAGCCCCAGCATTTT. Translating gives CASSFPRGGNQPQHF. The chain is built from TRBV28 and TRBJ1-5; D possibly corresponds to TRBD1 (6 bases). Trimming removed 3 bases from V and 2 bases from J, with 11 bases in between. This CDR3 has 15 residues. Germline values: CDR1 MDHEN, CDR2 SYDVKM.

V usage is TRBV5-1 and J usage is TRBJ2-3, with 16 bases matching TRBD2. Trimming removed 5 bases from V and 6 bases from J; junction bases left unmatched: 9. From germline, CDR1 is SGHRS and CDR2 YFSETQ. CDR3 size: 17 residues. The CDR3 region is CASSPGTSGGAGDTQYF. The CDR3 nucleotides are TGCGCCAGCAGTCCCGGGACTAGCGGGGGGGCCGGGGATACGCAGTATTTT.

About this clone: Other DNA sequences in this specimen translate into the identical CDR3. The CDR3 here is CASSPRGGSNTEAFF. The CDR3 DNA is TGTGCCAGCAGCCCACGAGGTGGCAGTAACACTGAAGCTTTCTTT. The chain couples TRBV7-9 to TRBJ1-1; D is unclear. From germline, CDR1 is SEHNR and CDR2 FQNEAQ (reference sequence). Trimming stripped 5 bases from V and 2 bases from J, with 15 bases between. CDR3 length: 15 residues. The variable domain in full, completed from reference TRBV7-9 and TRBJ1-1, reads DTGVSQNPRHKITKRGQNVTFRCDPISEHNRLYWYRQTLGQGPEFLTYFQNEAQLEKSRLLSDRFSAERPKGSFSTLEIQRTEQGDSAMYLCASSPRGGSNTEAFFGQGTRLTVV.

DNA for the CDR3: TGTGCCAGCAGCCAGGAGGGACAGGGACTTTATGGCTACACCTTC. Residues: CASSQEGQGLYGYTF. V gene TRBV7-2 combines with J gene TRBJ1-2, with 9 nucleotides matching TRBD1. The CDR3 has 15 residues. V gave up 5 bases and J gave up 5 bases; unmatched junction bases: 9. Per germline, CDR1 SGHTA and CDR2 FQGNSA.

The rearrangement uses TRBV29-1 and TRBJ1-2; 7 bases fit TRBD1. Germline V gene lookup returns CDR1 SQVTM and CDR2 ANQGSEA. CDR3 length equals 14 residues. V trimming: 0 bases; J trimming: 8 bases; junction bases outside the gene matches: 9. The CDR3 loop is CSVEDTARGRGYTF. For the CDR3, the DNA is TGCAGCGTTGAAGATACGGCCAGGGGGAGGGGCTACACCTTC.

This sequence joins TRBV7-9 and TRBJ2-3; unclear D gene. Trimming cost V 2 bases and J 2 bases, with 11 bases left between them. In germline, CDR1 is SEHNR, CDR2 FQNEAQ (reference sequence). The CDR3 is 15 residues long. In nucleotides, the CDR3 is TGTGCCAGCAGCTTATACAGCACGGACACAGATACGCAGTATTTT. Translated: CASSLYSTDTDTQYF.

The V and J genes are TRBV7-2 and TRBJ2-5, with D possibly matching TRBD2 (5 bases). Looked up from germline, CDR1 is SGHTA and CDR2 is FQGNSA. CDR3 length: 12 amino acids. Trimming took off 6 bases at V and 5 bases at J, with 10 bases between the two ends. The DNA for the CDR3 is TGTGCCAGCAGTCGGCGGGCGGAGACCCAGTACTTC. This gives the protein CASSRRAETQYF.

V gene TRBV5-8 combines with J gene TRBJ2-7; 7 nucleotides match TRBD1. Looked up from germline, CDR1 is SGHTS and CDR2 is YDEGEE. Trimming took 3 bases from V and 7 from J; bases not matched to a gene: 19. The CDR3 has 17 residues. The chain's CDR3 is CASSSLSRWDRPGEQYF. As DNA, the CDR3 is TGTGCCAGCAGCTCCCTATCCCGATGGGACAGACCGGGGGAGCAGTACTTC.

V gene TRBV29-1 combines with J gene TRBJ2-1; possibly TRBD1 for D (5 bases). This CDR3 is 13 amino acids long. V was cut by 6 bases and J by 0 bases, with 9 bases left in between. CDR1 and CDR2 (germline): SQVTM, ANQGSEA. The DNA for the CDR3 is TGCAGCGTCAGGGCTCGCTCCTACAATGAGCAGTTCTTC. This gives the protein CSVRARSYNEQFF.

The gene calls are TRBV28 and TRBJ2-6; D gene ambiguous. The CDR3 extends over 14 amino acids. Germline V CDR1 and CDR2: MDHEN, SYDVKM. V was cut by 2 bases and J by 0 bases, with 2 bases left in between. CDR3 region: CASSLHSGANVLTF. In nucleotides, the CDR3 is TGTGCCAGCAGTTTACACTCTGGGGCCAACGTCCTGACTTTC. Drawing the rest from reference TRBV28 and TRBJ2-6, the complete variable domain is DVKVTQSSRYLVKRTGEKVFLECVQDMDHENMFWYRQDPGLGLRLIYFSYDVKMKEKGDIPEGYSVSREKKERFSLILESASTNQTSMYLCASSLHSGANVLTFGAGSRLTVL.

The J gene is TRBJ1-2, the V gene TRBV5-6; D is uncertain. The CDR3 has 14 residues. Germline V gives CDR1 SGHDT, CDR2 YYEEEE. Deletions cut 7 bases from V and 10 bases from J, with 23 bases between. In DNA form, the CDR3 reads TGTGCCAGCCATTCCAAGGATTACTATGGCTACTACACCTTC. Its protein is CASHSKDYYGYYTF.

The chain uses TRBV14 and TRBJ2-1, with 11 bases matching TRBD2. The CDR3 runs 17 residues. From germline, CDR1 is SGHDN and CDR2 FVKESK. V lost 0 bases, J lost 4 bases, and 5 bases stayed unmatched. The CDR3 loop reads CASSQEGGLAGYNEQFF. For the CDR3, the DNA is TGTGCCAGCAGCCAAGAAGGCGGACTAGCGGGTTACAATGAGCAGTTCTTC. Drawing the rest from reference TRBV14 and TRBJ2-1, the complete variable domain is EAGVTQFPSHSVIEKGQTVTLRCDPISGHDNLYWYRRVMGKEIKFLLHFVKESKQDESGMPNNRFLAERTGGTYSTLKVQPAELEDSGVYFCASSQEGGLAGYNEQFFGPGTRLTVL.

The rearrangement joins TRBV6-5 to TRBJ2-1; 7 bases are shared with TRBD1. The ends lost 2 bases at V and 10 bases at J; junction bases unmatched: 5. This CDR3 is 13 amino acids long. From germline, CDR1 is MNHEY and CDR2 SVGAGI. CDR3 residues: CASSYRGLAEQFF. CDR3 bases: TGTGCCAGCAGTTACAGGGGGCTAGCAGAGCAGTTCTTC.

This rearrangement joins TRBV9 to TRBJ2-5, with TRBD2 as a possible D gene (7 bases). The CDR3 runs 15 residues. Germline CDR1 reads SGDLS; CDR2 reads YYNGEE. V shed 0 bases and J shed 3 bases, with 12 bases lying between them. CDR3 nucleotide sequence: TGTGCCAGCAGCGTAGAAGGGGGGACTAAAGAGACCCAGTACTTC. It encodes CASSVEGGTKETQYF. Supplemented by reference TRBV9 and TRBJ2-5, the full variable domain reads DSGVTQTPKHLITATGQRVTLRCSPRSGDLSVYWYQQSLDQGLQFLIQYYNGEERAKGNILERFSAQQFPDLHSELNLSSLELGDSALYFCASSVEGGTKETQYFGPGTRLLVL.

This clone was recorded once. The V and J genes are TRBV30 and TRBJ1-6; no clear D gene. V was cut by 1 base and J by 9 bases, with 10 bases left in between. Germline V lookup: CDR1 GTSNPN, CDR2 SVGIG (reference sequence). There are 13 residues in the CDR3. Written as DNA, the CDR3 is TGTGCCTGGAGTGACAGTCACGTTTCACCCCTCCACTTT. Encoded protein: CAWSDSHVSPLHF.

The chain uses TRBV6-5 and TRBJ2-3; no firm D call. Germline values: CDR1 MNHEY, CDR2 SVGAGI. Trimming removed 3 bases from V and 4 bases from J, with 17 bases in between. The CDR3 covers 16 residues. The CDR3 is CASSYGYGQYPDTQYF. Written as DNA, the CDR3 is TGTGCCAGCAGTTATGGTTATGGGCAGTACCCAGATACGCAGTATTTT.

J is TRBJ1-2 and V is TRBV25-1; D is perhaps TRBD1 (6 bases). Per germline, CDR1 MGHDK and CDR2 SYGVNS. The CDR3 has 12 residues. Deletions cut 7 bases from V and 0 bases from J, with 6 bases between. Here the CDR3 reads CASKGANYGYTF. CDR3 DNA: TGTGCCAGCAAGGGGGCTAACTATGGCTACACCTTC.

The CDR3 DNA sequence: TGTGCCAGCAGCCCCGGGACTAATCAGCCCCAGCATTTT. This sequence encodes CASSPGTNQPQHF. The gene calls are TRBV6-6 and TRBJ1-5, with D possibly being TRBD1 (5 bases). Trimming stripped 6 bases from V and 4 bases from J, with 10 bases between. The CDR3 extends over 13 amino acids. Germline V gene sequence: CDR1 MNHNY, CDR2 SVGAGI (reference sequence).

The chain couples TRBV15 to TRBJ1-5, with a tentative D call TRBD1 (5 bases). The CDR3 length is 20 residues. V dropped 3 bases and J dropped 1 base, with 25 bases sitting between them. Per germline, CDR1 LNHNV and CDR2 YYDKDF (reference sequence). The CDR3: CATSSIGQGLNPSSNQPQHF. The CDR3 region has the DNA TGTGCCACCAGCAGTATCGGCCAGGGCCTTAACCCGAGCAGCAATCAGCCCCAGCATTTT.

V and J are TRBV4-3 and TRBJ2-2; a weak D match, TRBD1 (5 bases). V shed 2 bases and J shed 3 bases, with 7 bases lying between them. Germline lookup yields CDR1 LGHNA and CDR2 YSLEER. The CDR3 runs to 14 residues. The CDR3 sequence is CASSQHRHTGELFF. The CDR3 region has the DNA TGCGCCAGCAGCCAACACAGGCACACCGGGGAGCTGTTTTTT.

The chain is built from TRBV15 and TRBJ2-7; D perhaps matches TRBD2 (7 bases). CDR3 length: 14 amino acids. CDR1 is LNHNV, CDR2 YYDKDF, per germline (reference sequence). V shed 5 bases and J shed 3 bases, with 14 bases lying between them. CDR3 residues: CATSLPGGFYEQYF. In DNA, the CDR3 is TGTGCCACCAGCTTGCCGGGGGGCTTCTACGAGCAGTACTTC.